The clone carrying this T cell receptor (beta chain) is categorized as medium-sized. The source of the sample is a study of blood T cell repertoires in COVID-19. Across the study: The analysed material was cDNA or gDNA that came from T cells, B-cell-depleted T cells, or PBMCs.

Measured with immunoSEQ multiplex PCR; TCRdb has only the in-frame clones, and not every one. In the table there are about 170,000 clones, approximately 86% of which are singletons. V lost 1 base to trimming and J lost 0 bases, with 10 bases between them. CDR1 and CDR2 (germline): ENHRY, SYGVKD. This CDR3 region has 15 residues. The sequenced material came from peripheral blood. This sequence was found in a woman older than 75 in a cohort sampled during active or convalescent COVID-19. The chain has TRBV10-3 and TRBJ2-7; TRBD2 is a possible D gene (6 bases). CDR3 sequence reads: CAISEFGGSSYEQYV. Written as DNA, the CDR3 is TGTGCCATCAGTGAGTTTGGAGGGAGCTCCTACGAGCAGTACGTC.